Listed below are T cell receptor beta chains from one sample, sequenced in a study of T cells in Graves' hyperthyroidism and ophthalmopathy. TCRdb reanalysed the multiplex PCR reads using MiXCR and keeps one entry per CDR3 protein. The repertoire holds 490,000 or so distinct CDR3 sequences, with around 50% as singletons. The sequencing input was peripheral blood or thyroid tissue (not recorded which). All receptors derive from an adult woman with Graves' disease, either hyperthyroidism or ophthalmopathy (not recorded which). CDR3s include the opening cysteine and the closing phenylalanine or tryptophan. The D gene is left open where the match is weak. Rows give clone size only sometimes, using once, few, many, or a class for an expanded clone.

D gene | J gene | V gene | clone size | CDR3 DNA | CDR3 protein
- | TRBJ1-2 | TRBV2 | few | TGTGCCAGCAGTGAAGCGCTTGGGAGGAATGGCTACACCTTC | CASSEALGRNGYTF
TRBD1 | TRBJ2-6 | TRBV5-1 | - | TGCGCCAGCAAGCGGACAGGAACTTTCTCTGGGGCCAACGTCCTGACTTTC | CASKRTGTFSGANVLTF
- | TRBJ2-7 | TRBV20-1 | - | TGCAGTGCGAGGCGCAGGACAGACTCCTACGAGCAGTACTTC | CSARRRTDSYEQYF
- | TRBJ1-4 | TRBV19 | - | TGCGCCAGTTCCAGACTAGGGTCGGCTAATGAAAAACTGTTTTTT | CASSRLGSANEKLFF
TRBD2 | TRBJ2-5 | TRBV5-4 | - | TGTGCCAGCAGCTTGGTACTAGCGGGTACGGAAGAGACCCAGTACTTC | CASSLVLAGTEETQYF
TRBD1 | TRBJ2-7 | TRBV5-1 | once | TGCGCCAGCAGACCGCGGACAGGGGGCGAGCAGTACTTC | CASRPRTGGEQYF
- | TRBJ1-5 | TRBV19 | - | TGTGCCAGTAGTGTCGATAGGGGGTTTAGCAATCAGCCCCAGCATTTT | CASSVDRGFSNQPQHF
- | TRBJ2-5 | TRBV30 | many | TGTGCCTGGAGTCCGAGTAGAGAGACCCAGTACTTC | CAWSPSRETQYF
- | TRBJ2-7 | TRBV7-9 | - | TGTGCCAGCAGCTTCGGGGCGGCGGGAGAGCAGTACTTC | CASSFGAAGEQYF
TRBD2 | TRBJ2-5 | TRBV20-1 | many | TGCAGTGCTAGAGATCCGGCTAGCGGGCAAGAGACCCAGTACTTC | CSARDPASGQETQYF
TRBD2 | TRBJ2-7 | TRBV7-2 | - | TGTGCTAGCAGCTTCCGGCGGGGGGAAACCTACGAGCAGTACTTC | CASSFRRGETYEQYF
- | TRBJ2-7 | TRBV29-1 | - | TGCAGCGTTGCGGCTAGCAGCGAGCAGTACTTC | CSVAASSEQYF
- | TRBJ2-5 | TRBV7-2 | - | TGTGCCAGCAGCTTAGTAATACCCCAAGAGACCCAGTACTTC | CASSLVIPQETQYF
- | TRBJ1-1 | TRBV7-9 | - | TGTGCCAGCAGCCAGCTTGGGACGAACACTGAAGCTTTCTTT | CASSQLGTNTEAFF
- | TRBJ2-1 | TRBV25-1 | many | TGTGCCAGCAGTGAATACAATGAGCAGTTCTTC | CASSEYNEQFF
- | TRBJ1-1 | TRBV29-1 | - | TGCAGCTTAGTGGCGGGAACTGAAGCTTTCTTT | CSLVAGTEAFF
TRBD2 | TRBJ2-5 | TRBV5-1 | - | TGCGCCAGCAGCGTCGGAGCGGGAGAGGGAAAGACCCAGTACTTC | CASSVGAGEGKTQYF
TRBD1 | TRBJ1-3 | TRBV28 | few | TGTGCCAGCAGTGCGGACAGGGAGGGAAACACCATATATTTT | CASSADREGNTIYF
- | TRBJ2-7 | TRBV19 | - | TGTGCCAGTAGTCCAGCGCAACCCTACGAGCAGTACTTC | CASSPAQPYEQYF
- | TRBJ2-3 | TRBV10-3 | - | TGTGCCATCAGTGCTAGCGAAGATACGCAGTATTTT | CAISASEDTQYF